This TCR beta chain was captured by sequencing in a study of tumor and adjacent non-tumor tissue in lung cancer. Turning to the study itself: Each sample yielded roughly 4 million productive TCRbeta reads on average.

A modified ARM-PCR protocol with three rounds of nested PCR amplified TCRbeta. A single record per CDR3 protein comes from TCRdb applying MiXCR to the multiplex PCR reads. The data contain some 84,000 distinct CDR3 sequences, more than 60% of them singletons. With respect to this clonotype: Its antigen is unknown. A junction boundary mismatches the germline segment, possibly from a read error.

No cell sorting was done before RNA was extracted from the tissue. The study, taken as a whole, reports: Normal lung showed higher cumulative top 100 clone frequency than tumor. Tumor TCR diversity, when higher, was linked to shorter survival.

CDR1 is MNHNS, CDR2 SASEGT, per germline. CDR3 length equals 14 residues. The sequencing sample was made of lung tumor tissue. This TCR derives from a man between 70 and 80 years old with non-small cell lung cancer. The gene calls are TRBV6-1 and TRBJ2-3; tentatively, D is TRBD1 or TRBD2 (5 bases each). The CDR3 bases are TGTGCCATCAGGGTATATGGAGGCACGGATACGCAGTATTTT. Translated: CAIRVYGGTDTQYF.